This entry is about one T cell receptor beta chain. The antigen is undetermined. Naive CD8 isolation took CD45RO-negative cells positively selected for CCR7 and excluded terminally differentiated effector memory CD45RA+ cells. This entry belongs to a study of shared clonotypes between healthy human individuals. Points from the study as a whole: Only blood underwent sampling, and tissue repertoires likely differ.

V lost 4 bases and J 2 bases, leaving 17 bases between the germline ends. The CDR3 contains 16 residues. Measured with immunoSEQ multiplex PCR; TCRdb has only the in-frame clones, and not every one. This sample yields around 2,000,000 clones, of which about 95% are seen a single time; 0.9% to 1.4% belongs to the top ten. The chain couples TRBV23-1 to TRBJ1-2; the D gene is possibly TRBD1 (5 bases). TRBV23-1 falls under the ORF class, with uncertain function. The sample consisted of naive CD8+ T cells sorted from blood. The source is a man younger than 35 in good health. This chain's CDR3 is CASSPRGGIGNYGYTF. The DNA for the CDR3 is TGCGCCAGCAGTCCAAGGGGTGGTATAGGAAACTATGGCTACACCTTC.